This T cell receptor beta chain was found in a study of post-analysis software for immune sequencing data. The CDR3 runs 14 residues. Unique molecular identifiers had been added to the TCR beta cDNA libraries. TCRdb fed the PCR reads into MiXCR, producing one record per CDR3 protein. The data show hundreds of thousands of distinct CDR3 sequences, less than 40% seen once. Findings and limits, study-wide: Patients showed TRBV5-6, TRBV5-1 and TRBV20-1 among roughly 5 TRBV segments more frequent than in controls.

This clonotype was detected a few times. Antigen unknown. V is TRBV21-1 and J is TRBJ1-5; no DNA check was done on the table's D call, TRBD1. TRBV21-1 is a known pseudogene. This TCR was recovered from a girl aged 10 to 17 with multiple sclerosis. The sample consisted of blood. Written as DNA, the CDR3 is TGTGCCAGCAGCAAAGTGAGTAGGGGGCAGCCCCAGCATTTT. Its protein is CASSKVSRGQPQHF.